Following are 17 T cell receptor beta chains from one sample sequenced in a study of T cells in Graves' hyperthyroidism and ophthalmopathy. The TCR beta CDR3 regions underwent amplification using RNA transcripts as the source. The TCR CDR3 first-round RT-PCR relied on the HTBI primer set. TCRdb fed the multiplex PCR reads into MiXCR, producing one record per CDR3 protein. The data hold 650,000 to 800,000 distinct CDR3 sequences, with 45% observed a single time. The sequencing sample was made of peripheral blood or thyroid tissue (not recorded which). The receptor set was obtained from an adult man with Graves' disease, either hyperthyroidism or ophthalmopathy (not recorded which).

Notes on this clonotype: Given a much more abundant clone one base away, this may be a read error. The J gene is TRBJ1-5, the V gene TRBV20-1, with D perhaps TRBD1 (5 bases). This CDR3 has 14 residues. Trimming shortened V by 1 base and J by 3 bases, and 10 bases separated the two germline ends. Germline V gene lookup returns CDR1 DFQATT and CDR2 SNEGSKA (reference sequence). The CDR3 bases are TGCAGTGCTAGAGGTGAGACAGTCAATCAGCCCCAGCATTTT. Translation gives CSARGETVNQPQHF.

The chain links TRBV7-9 to TRBJ2-7, with 11 bases that match TRBD2. Per germline, CDR1 SEHNR and CDR2 FQNEAQ (reference sequence). The ends lost 5 bases at V and 4 bases at J; junction bases unmatched: 19. The CDR3 runs 19 residues. This CDR3 is CASSLLAGVAEAATYEQYF. DNA of the CDR3: TGTGCCAGCAGCCTACTAGCGGGGGTAGCGGAGGCCGCGACTTACGAGCAGTACTTC.

This clonotype was recorded once. The CDR3 end shows no conserved phenylalanine or tryptophan, and so a read error is likely. The chain uses TRBV7-2 and TRBJ1-1, with D unclear. CDR1 and CDR2 from the germline V gene are SGHTA and FQGNSA. The CDR3 totals 13 residues. CDR3 sequence: CASSESPNTEAFL. The CDR3 coding sequence is TGTGCCAGCAGTGAAAGTCCGAACACTGAGGCTTTCCTT.

Concerning this clonotype: The junction departs from the called germline gene at one end, perhaps through a read error. The CDR3 loop is CASSSRTGVEQYF. CDR3 bases: TGTGCCAGCAGTTCCCGGACAGGGGTCGAGCAGTACTTC. The chain recombines TRBV10-3 with TRBJ2-7; 9 bases agree with TRBD1. From germline, CDR1 is ENHRY and CDR2 SYGVKD. CDR3 length: 13 amino acids.

This clonotype was seen ten or more times. The chain uses TRBV9 and TRBJ2-3, with TRBD1 identical over 7 bases. This CDR3 comprises 14 residues. V shed 0 bases and J 4 bases; nucleotides not matched to a gene: 2. The germline gives CDR1 SGDLS, CDR2 YYNGEE. CDR3: CASSVGQGADTQYF. The CDR3 DNA reads TGTGCCAGCAGCGTAGGACAGGGTGCAGATACGCAGTATTTT.

This rearrangement joins TRBV6-6 to TRBJ1-2; 8 bases agree with TRBD1. Germline loops: CDR1 MNHNY, CDR2 SVGAGI (reference sequence). This CDR3 contains 16 residues. Trimming cost V 7 bases and J 2 bases; bases outside gene matches: 12. As DNA, the CDR3 is TGTGCCAGCACACCGGGACAGGCCATCACCAACTATGGCTACACCTTC. The encoded protein is CASTPGQAITNYGYTF.

This clonotype was seen many times. This chain joins TRBV10-3 and TRBJ1-1; D gene uncertain. CDR1 is ENHRY, CDR2 SYGVKD, per germline. CDR3 length equals 13 residues. V gave up 4 bases and J gave up 5 bases, with 11 bases separating them. The CDR3 region has the DNA TGTGCCATCAGTGTTGAAGGTGGAACTGAAGCTTTCTTT. Its translation is CAISVEGGTEAFF.

Comments on this clonotype: At one boundary the junction diverges from the germline segment, which might be a read error. This rearrangement joins TRBV10-3 to TRBJ1-1; D is possibly TRBD1 (6 bases). The germline V gene encodes CDR1 ENHRY and CDR2 SYGVKD. The CDR3 runs to 15 residues. The CDR3 DNA is TGTGCCAGCAGTGAACCGGGACACCAAACAAGCTGGGCTTTCTTT. Its translation is CASSEPGHQTSWAFF.

About this clonotype itself: Germline and junction disagree at one end, which may indicate a read error. The rearrangement links TRBV14 to TRBJ1-3, with D unclear. The CDR3 is 16 amino acids. Germline V lookup: CDR1 SGHDN, CDR2 FVKESK. The DNA of the CDR3 is TGTGCCAGCAGCCAAGCTTTTGAGGAAACTGGAAACACCACATATTTT. This codes for CASSQAFEETGNTTYF. Based on the CDR3 plus reference TRBV14 and TRBJ1-3, the full variable domain is EAGVTQFPSHSVIEKGQTVTLRCDPISGHDNLYWYRRVMGKEIKFLLHFVKESKQDESGMPNNRFLAERTGGTYSTLKVQPAELEDSGVYFCASSQAFEETGNTTYFGEGSWLTVV.

This clonotype was seen ten or more times. This chain links TRBV6-5 with TRBJ1-6; 9 bases line up with TRBD1. The CDR3 totals 15 residues. Germline V gene lookup returns CDR1 MNHEY and CDR2 SVGAGI. Trimming took 0 bases from V and 8 from J; bases not matched to a gene: 2. The CDR3 DNA reads TGTGCCAGCAGTTACTCGAGGACAGGGGATTCACCCCTCCACTTT. Its protein is CASSYSRTGDSPLHF.

This clonotype was observed a few times. The chain recombines TRBV20-1 with TRBJ1-3, with D possibly being TRBD1 (6 bases). This CDR3 contains 14 residues. The ends were cut back, 5 bases at V and 4 bases at J, with 15 bases in the middle. The germline CDR1 and CDR2 sequences are DFQATT and SNEGSKA (reference sequence). The DNA for the CDR3 is TGCAGTGCTTCAACAGGGTCGGGAGGAAACACCATATATTTT. It is translated as CSASTGSGGNTIYF.

This clonotype was seen only once. The chain couples TRBV20-1 to TRBJ1-1, with D hard to call. Deletions cut 0 bases from V and 6 bases from J, with 20 bases between. This CDR3 comprises 16 residues. The germline V gene has CDR1 DFQATT and CDR2 SNEGSKA (reference sequence). The CDR3 nucleotides read TGCAGTGCTAGAGATGGTAGGAGGGTTAGGTTTTCTGAAGCTTTCTTT. Its protein is CSARDGRRVRFSEAFF.

The chain links TRBV5-6 to TRBJ1-5; D may be TRBD1 (5 bases). Trimming shortened V by 0 bases and J by 6 bases, and 16 bases separated the two germline ends. Germline V gene sequence: CDR1 SGHDT, CDR2 YYEEEE. The CDR3 totals 16 residues. CDR3: CASSLVQAGVGQPQHF. Here the CDR3 DNA reads TGTGCCAGCAGCTTGGTACAGGCTGGGGTTGGTCAGCCCCAGCATTTT.

This chain joins TRBV7-6 and TRBJ2-7; tentative D call: TRBD1 (6 bases). V was clipped by 1 base and J by 5 bases, with 9 bases between them. Germline CDR1 SGHVS, CDR2 FNYEAQ. The CDR3 spans 13 residues. CDR3 residues: CASSLVDSDEQYF. The CDR3 DNA sequence: TGTGCCAGCAGCTTAGTGGACAGCGACGAGCAGTACTTC.

This chain joins TRBV15 and TRBJ1-5; 7 bases are a match to TRBD1. CDR1 LNHNV and CDR2 YYDKDF come from the germline V gene (reference sequence). Losses at the gene ends were 1 base for V and 13 bases for J; bases not matched to a gene: 13. There are 15 residues in the CDR3. CDR3 loop: CATSRGAGTVSNQHF. CDR3 nucleotide sequence: TGTGCCACCAGCAGAGGGGCCGGGACAGTGAGCAATCAGCATTTT.

In this sample, this clonotype turned up many times. The chain joins TRBV10-2 to TRBJ2-5; tentative D call: TRBD2 (6 bases). Trimming pared 4 bases from V and 1 base from J, leaving 10 bases between. Germline CDR1 and CDR2: WSHSY and SAAADI. The CDR3 totals 14 residues. The CDR3 nucleotides read TGCGCCAGCAGTGTGTCAGCGGGCCAAGAGACCCAGTACTTC. It is translated as CASSVSAGQETQYF.

V is TRBV7-9 and J is TRBJ1-5, with D tentatively TRBD1 (5 bases). V lost 3 bases and J lost 4, with 10 bases in between. Germline V CDR1 and CDR2: SEHNR, FQNEAQ (reference sequence). The CDR3 is made up of 14 amino acids. The CDR3 region is CASSLWTRNQPQHF. CDR3 coding DNA: TGTGCCAGCAGCTTGTGGACAAGAAATCAGCCCCAGCATTTT.